This T cell receptor beta chain originates from a study of cytomegalovirus exposure and HLA in healthy donors. Whole-study context: Previous work identified around 120 million unique TCR beta sequences from about 179 million T cells. Study outcomes and limitations: For TCR beta chains, V- and J-gene trimming was later linked to a missense DCLRE1C variant. HLA restriction was apparent for most CMV-associated TCR beta chains in a later analysis.

Germline lookup yields CDR1 MGHRA and CDR2 YSYEKL. The CDR3 extends over 15 amino acids. Trimming stripped 7 bases from V and 5 bases from J, with 20 bases between. Notes on this clone: The antigen is unknown.

The PCR had 60 Vbeta and 13 Jbeta primers. Method: immunoSEQ multiplex PCR; TCRdb's copy keeps in-frame clones and lacks some. The top ten clones hold 6.5% to 9% of a sample with more than 90,000 clones, 65% to 80% of them seen once. The chain couples TRBV4-1 to TRBJ2-5; possibly TRBD2 for D (7 bases). This TCR came from a man aged 40-55 years in good health and CMV-seropositive. Source material: PBMCs. CDR3 in amino acids: CASTLRGAWGETQYF. CDR3 sequence (DNA): TGCGCCAGCACCCTCCGGGGGGCTTGGGGGGAGACCCAGTACTTC.